The 20 T cell receptor beta chains listed next were all sequenced from one sample in a study of CD8 T cells in Susac syndrome (dated by TCRdb to between 2019 and 2020). To prepare the library, the immunoSEQ multiplex PCR assay was applied. RNA was extracted using the RNeasy kit, and roughly 0.5 to 1 ug of the RNA was reverse transcribed with random hexamers. In TCRdb, the public reads were trimmed at Q25 with fastp and aligned with MiXCR, with productive beta chains retained. Here each entry gathers all rows of one CDR3 protein and keeps the most common genes and DNA. The sample yields around 200,000 distinct CDR3 sequences; roughly 94% were counted once. The ten largest make up approximately 0.094% of the sample. Specimen: CD4+ T cells from PBMCs. The receptors stem from a human donor in good health.

A single count supports this clonotype. V is TRBV24-1 and J is TRBJ2-2; possibly TRBD1 for D (6 bases). This CDR3 has 13 amino acids. Trimming stripped 10 bases from V and 7 bases from J, with 15 bases between. Germline V gives CDR1 KGHDR, CDR2 SFDVKD. DNA of the CDR3: TGTGCCACAGCCACAGGGTCGGTCGGGGAGCTGTTTTTT. This encodes CATATGSVGELFF.

The genes are TRBV19 and TRBJ1-1; D gene unclear. The V gene's germline CDR1 is LNHDA and CDR2 SQIVND (reference sequence). This CDR3 comprises 11 residues. V lost 10 bases to trimming and J lost 8 bases, with 14 bases between them. CDR3 DNA: TGTGCCACCCAGAGGGCAGGCGAAGCTTTCTTT. This encodes CATQRAGEAFF. The full variable domain, with the rest looked up from reference TRBV19 and TRBJ1-1, is DGGITQSPKYLFRKEGQNVTLSCEQNLNHDAMYWYRQDPGQGLRLIYYSQIVNDFQKGDIAEGYSVSREKKESFPLTVTSAQKNPTAFYLCATQRAGEAFFGQGTRLTVV.

This clonotype was seen just once. This rearrangement joins TRBV3-1 to TRBJ1-5; D possibly corresponds to TRBD1 (5 bases). V lost 2 bases to trimming and J lost 7 bases, with 15 bases between them. CDR3 length: 15 residues. Germline V lookup: CDR1 LGHDT, CDR2 YNNKEL (reference sequence). In DNA form, the CDR3 reads TGTGCCAGCAGCCAACTCGAGGGGAGAGGCCAGCCCCAGCATTTT. It is translated as CASSQLEGRGQPQHF.

The genes are TRBV4-1 and TRBJ2-3, with D hard to call. CDR1 and CDR2 (germline): MGHRA, YSYEKL. CDR3 length: 13 amino acids. The V end was cut by 0 bases, the J end by 10 bases, with 11 bases between. The chain's CDR3 is CASSQDGWNAQYF. CDR3 coding DNA: TGCGCCAGCAGCCAAGATGGATGGAACGCGCAGTATTTT.

The chain couples TRBV25-1 to TRBJ2-7; D tentatively fits TRBD1 or TRBD2 (6 bases each). Germline values: CDR1 MGHDK, CDR2 SYGVNS. CDR3 length: 17 amino acids. The germline V and J ends were trimmed by 3 bases and 1 base, with 19 bases remaining between them. In DNA form, the CDR3 reads TGTGCCAGCAGTGAGATAGGTGTAGGGGGGCCTTCCTACGAGCAGTACTTC. This sequence encodes CASSEIGVGGPSYEQYF.

This chain joins TRBV20-1 and TRBJ2-6; D may be TRBD1 (5 bases). The CDR3 runs to 14 residues. Trimming shortened V by 2 bases and J by 1 base, and 6 bases separated the two germline ends. Germline V CDR1 and CDR2: DFQATT, SNEGSKA (reference sequence). In DNA, the CDR3 is TGCAGTGCTAGACAGGGTTCTGGGGCCAACGTCCTGACTTTC. Encoded protein: CSARQGSGANVLTF.

The chain uses TRBV28 and TRBJ1-2; maybe TRBD1 (6 bases). The CDR3 has 13 residues. From germline, CDR1 is MDHEN and CDR2 SYDVKM. V was trimmed by 4 bases and J by 8 bases, leaving 14 bases between them. The CDR3 DNA follows: TGTGCCAGCAGTTGGACCAGGGGAGAGGGCTACACCTTC. Its translation is CASSWTRGEGYTF.

The J gene is TRBJ2-1, the V gene TRBV29-1; D is ambiguous. V lost 3 bases and J 0 bases, leaving 6 bases between the germline ends. The CDR3 has 13 residues. Germline-derived CDR1 and CDR2 are SQVTM and ANQGSEA. CDR3 sequence reads: CSVDAYSYNEQFF. Here the CDR3 DNA reads TGCAGCGTTGATGCTTACTCCTACAATGAGCAGTTCTTC.

The chain has TRBV14 and TRBJ2-7; D ambiguous. The CDR3 is 14 amino acids. Germline CDR1 is SGHDN and CDR2 is FVKESK. Trimming cost V 0 bases and J 6 bases, with 12 bases left between them. The CDR3 is CASSQDVRSGEQYF. CDR3 nucleotide sequence: TGTGCCAGCAGCCAAGATGTAAGGTCAGGCGAGCAGTACTTC. The entire variable domain, with the rest obtained from reference TRBV14 and TRBJ2-7, is as follows: EAGVTQFPSHSVIEKGQTVTLRCDPISGHDNLYWYRRVMGKEIKFLLHFVKESKQDESGMPNNRFLAERTGGTYSTLKVQPAELEDSGVYFCASSQDVRSGEQYFGPGTRLTVT.

The V call is TRBV20-1, the J call TRBJ2-2, with TRBD1 identical over 7 bases. The J segment lost 5 bases and the V segment lost 1 base, leaving 10 bases of the junction unmatched. The CDR3 spans 16 residues. Germline V gene sequence: CDR1 DFQATT, CDR2 SNEGSKA (reference sequence). CDR3 sequence (DNA): TGCAGTGCTAGAGCCACGGGACAGAGAGGGACCGGGGAGCTGTTTTTT. This encodes CSARATGQRGTGELFF.

The genes are TRBV20-1 and TRBJ2-5; possible D gene TRBD1, 6 bases. V was trimmed by 3 bases and J by 5 bases, leaving 19 bases between them. Germline values: CDR1 DFQATT, CDR2 SNEGSKA (reference sequence). This CDR3 contains 15 residues. CDR3 sequence reads: CSARPLKRGWETQYF. The CDR3 DNA sequence: TGCAGTGCTAGGCCCCTCAAAAGGGGGTGGGAGACCCAGTACTTC.

The chain carries TRBV7-2 and TRBJ2-1, with 11 bases fitting TRBD2. The CDR3 totals 15 residues. V was pared by 5 bases and J by 5 bases, with 5 bases of the junction left unmatched. Germline CDR1 reads SGHTA; CDR2 reads FQGNSA. This CDR3 reads CASSQGLAGHNEQFF. The CDR3, as DNA: TGTGCCAGCAGCCAAGGACTAGCGGGCCACAATGAGCAGTTCTTC. The full variable domain, in which reference TRBV7-2 and TRBJ2-1 provide the parts outside the CDR3, is GAGVSQSPSNKVTEKGKDVELRCDPISGHTALYWYRQSLGQGLEFLIYFQGNSAPDKSGLPSDRFSAERTGGSVSTLTIQRTQQEDSAVYLCASSQGLAGHNEQFFGPGTRLTVL.

The V gene is TRBV6-5, the J gene TRBJ1-6; weak D call: TRBD1 (6 bases). V was clipped by 6 bases and J by 8 bases, with 11 bases between them. The CDR3 loop spans 13 amino acids. Germline V CDR1 and CDR2: MNHEY, SVGAGI. The CDR3 DNA reads TGTGCCAGCAGGTCAGGGGAGCATTCACCCCTCCACTTT. It codes for CASRSGEHSPLHF.

This chain connects TRBV12-3 or TRBV12-4 to TRBJ2-2; unclear D gene. V shed 6 bases and J shed 4 bases, with 12 bases lying between them. The CDR3 runs to 14 residues. CDR3: CASSSDLSTGELFF. CDR3 nucleotide sequence: TGTGCCAGCAGCTCAGACTTGTCCACCGGGGAGCTGTTTTTT.

V is TRBV20-1 and J is TRBJ2-3, with D unclear. V was shortened by 5 bases and J by 9 bases, with 15 bases between the two germline ends. The germline CDR1 and CDR2 sequences are DFQATT and SNEGSKA (reference sequence). The length of the CDR3 is 12 residues. Here the CDR3 reads CSASLLSATQYF. The DNA of the CDR3 is TGCAGTGCTTCCCTCCTATCTGCCACGCAGTATTTT.

V gene TRBV5-6 combines with J gene TRBJ2-1; TRBD1 matches 10 bases. Trimming cost V 4 bases and J 4 bases; bases outside gene matches: 5. Germline values: CDR1 SGHDT, CDR2 YYEEEE. CDR3 length equals 15 residues. The CDR3 nucleotides are TGTGCCAGCAGCCCCGGGACAGGGGCTTACAATGAGCAGTTCTTC. This gives the protein CASSPGTGAYNEQFF. Variable domain in full (rest from reference TRBV5-6 and TRBJ2-1): DAGVTQSPTHLIKTRGQQVTLRCSPKSGHDTVSWYQQALGQGPQFIFQYYEEEERQRGNFPDRFSGHQFPNYSSELNVNALLLGDSALYLCASSPGTGAYNEQFFGPGTRLTVL.

The chain is built from TRBV4-2 and TRBJ2-1, with no clear D. V lost 2 bases and J 5 bases, leaving 25 bases between the germline ends. The CDR3 is 19 amino acids. The germline V gene has CDR1 LGHNA and CDR2 YNFKEQ. CDR3 nucleotide sequence: TGTGCCAGCAGCCAAAGAACCTGGGCCTCTCCTGATACTAACAATGAGCAGTTCTTC. Amino acids: CASSQRTWASPDTNNEQFF.

The chain has TRBV18 and TRBJ2-2; 10 bases line up with TRBD2. V trimming: 3 bases; J trimming: 6 bases; junction bases outside the gene matches: 10. CDR1 is KGHSH, CDR2 LQKENI, per germline. The CDR3 covers 17 residues. The CDR3, as DNA: TGTGCCAGCTCACCGTCCCTAGCGGGAGTTCTTTCCGGGGAGCTGTTTTTT. Translating gives CASSPSLAGVLSGELFF.

J is TRBJ1-2 and V is TRBV30, with TRBD1 identical over 7 bases. The V segment lost 3 bases and the J segment 5 bases; nucleotides outside the gene matches: 6. The germline V gene has CDR1 GTSNPN and CDR2 SVGIG (reference sequence). The length of the CDR3 is 13 residues. CDR3 coding DNA: TGTGCCTGGAGCCCCGGGACAGCTTATGGCTACACCTTC. This translates into CAWSPGTAYGYTF.

V usage is TRBV23-1 and J usage is TRBJ1-6; D is ambiguous. TRBV23-1 is placed among ORFs of uncertain function. CDR3 size: 13 residues. V was cut by 6 bases and J by 3 bases, with 6 bases left in between. The CDR3 protein is CASRSFYNSPLHF. As DNA, the CDR3 is TGCGCCAGCAGGTCCTTCTATAATTCACCCCTCCACTTT.